The 8 T cell receptor beta chains reported below all come from one sample, sequenced in a study of T cells after yellow fever vaccination. TCRdb re-derived calls from the 5' RACE reads in MiXCR, one entry per CDR3 protein. The sample contains 450,000 to 550,000 distinct CDR3 sequences, 19% of which appear only once. This sample comprised PBMCs, obtained 15 days after the yellow fever booster vaccination. The receptors were gathered from a man aged 30 to 45 who received the YFV17D yellow fever vaccine.

This clonotype was observed a handful of times. V usage is TRBV12-3 or TRBV12-4 and J usage is TRBJ2-7; no definite D call. This CDR3 region has 14 residues. V lost 7 bases to trimming and J lost 0 bases, with 13 bases between them. CDR3 sequence reads: CASKGGGSSYEQYF. The CDR3 DNA is TGTGCCAGCAAAGGCGGCGGAAGCTCCTACGAGCAGTACTTC.

The chain employs TRBV11-2 and TRBJ1-3; TRBD1 might be the D (5 bases). The CDR3 spans 13 residues. Deletions cut 6 bases from V and 0 bases from J, with 6 bases between. The germline V gene encodes CDR1 SGHAT and CDR2 FQNNGV. The CDR3 spells CASRDNSGNTIYF. CDR3 sequence (DNA): TGTGCCAGCAGGGACAACTCTGGAAACACCATATATTTT.

This clonotype was observed a few times. The rearrangement joins TRBV2 to TRBJ2-3; 9 bases map to TRBD1. Germline loops: CDR1 SNHLY, CDR2 FYNNEI. This CDR3 is 14 amino acids long. V trimming: 6 bases; J trimming: 0 bases; junction bases outside the gene matches: 1. CDR3 region: CASRGTGSTDTQYF. CDR3 nucleotides: TGTGCCAGCAGAGGGACAGGGAGCACAGATACGCAGTATTTT.

Ten or more counts support this clonotype. The chain uses TRBV5-1 and TRBJ2-3; either TRBD1 or TRBD2 may fit D (5 bases each). This CDR3 has 12 amino acids. Trimming cost V 3 bases and J 6 bases, with 8 bases left between them. From germline, CDR1 is SGHRS and CDR2 YFSETQ. The CDR3 is CASSSGTDTQYF. DNA for the CDR3: TGCGCCAGCAGCTCTGGGACGGATACGCAGTATTTT.

This clonotype was recorded a few times. The chain is built from TRBV21-1 and TRBJ2-1; the table names TRBD1, a call not compared with the DNA. TRBV21-1 is a pseudogene locus. The CDR3 spans 17 residues. CDR3 bases: TGTGCCAGCAGCAAAGACAGTCGGCAGGGGGAAAAGTGTGAGCAGTTCTTC. Residues: CASSKDSRQGEKCEQFF.

This chain links TRBV11-2 with TRBJ2-7, with unresolved D. The germline gives CDR1 SGHAT, CDR2 FQNNGV. The germline V and J ends were trimmed by 1 base and 0 bases, with 7 bases remaining between them. The CDR3 extends over 14 amino acids. This chain's CDR3 is CASSLALSSYEQYF. The CDR3 bases are TGTGCCAGCAGCTTAGCGTTGAGCTCCTACGAGCAGTACTTC.

This clonotype was seen a handful of times. The chain couples TRBV25-1 to TRBJ2-2; D may be TRBD2 (5 bases). This CDR3 region has 15 residues. The V end was cut by 6 bases, the J end by 5 bases, with 16 bases between. The V gene's germline CDR1 is MGHDK and CDR2 SYGVNS. DNA of the CDR3: TGTGCCAGCAGACCGGACGGACGGGGAACCGGGGAGCTGTTTTTT. Amino acid sequence: CASRPDGRGTGELFF.

In its sample, this clonotype was seen a few times. J is TRBJ2-3 and V is TRBV27; unclear D gene. The CDR3 is made up of 14 amino acids. Germline CDR1 is MNHEY and CDR2 is SMNVEV (reference sequence). The V and J ends lost 2 bases and 5 bases respectively, with 11 bases between them. The CDR3 spells CASSLIGPEDTQYF. The CDR3 bases are TGTGCCAGCAGTTTAATTGGGCCCGAAGATACGCAGTATTTT.